The 27 T cell receptor beta chains presented below share a single source sample, sequenced in a study of response to subunit inactivated influenza vaccine. TCRdb re-derived calls from the RT-PCR reads in MiXCR, one entry per CDR3 protein. The table shows around 490,000 distinct CDR3 sequences, with less than 10% occurring only once. Source: PBMCs from blood, taken roughly 24 months after vaccination. These receptor sequences come from a man aged 50-75 years who received an inactivated influenza vaccine.

This clonotype has ten or more counts. The rearrangement uses TRBV4-3 and TRBJ2-1, with TRBD2 matching over 10 bases. The CDR3 contains 19 residues. V lost 3 bases to trimming and J lost 0 bases; unmatched junction nucleotides: 11. Germline V CDR1 and CDR2: LGHNA, YSLEER. The CDR3 loop is CASSQLAGAEFSSYNEQFF. In DNA, the CDR3 is TGCGCCAGCAGCCAGCTAGCGGGGGCCGAATTTAGCTCCTACAATGAGCAGTTCTTC.

This clonotype was observed a few times. The rearrangement links TRBV12-3 or TRBV12-4 to TRBJ2-4, with 7 bases matching TRBD1. The length of the CDR3 is 17 residues. Losses at the gene ends were 4 bases for V and 2 bases for J; bases not matched to a gene: 11. The chain's CDR3 is CASSYHTGVVTKNIQYF. The CDR3 bases are TGTGCCAGCAGTTACCACACAGGGGTGGTGACCAAAAACATTCAGTACTTC.

This rearrangement joins TRBV5-1 to TRBJ1-2, with a tentative D call TRBD1 (6 bases). The CDR3 has 14 amino acids. Germline V gene lookup returns CDR1 SGHRS and CDR2 YFSETQ. Trimming stripped 0 bases from V and 3 bases from J, with 9 bases between. CDR3 sequence reads: CASSLVSGDYGYTF. The CDR3 DNA sequence: TGCGCCAGCAGCTTGGTTTCAGGGGACTATGGCTACACCTTC.

The sample holds a few counts of this clonotype. This chain joins TRBV28 and TRBJ2-6; D may be TRBD2 (6 bases). CDR3 length: 17 amino acids. The V end lost 6 bases, the J end lost 0 bases, and 15 bases lay between the germline ends. Per germline, CDR1 MDHEN and CDR2 SYDVKM. Here the CDR3 reads CASSAYGGTSGANVLTF. DNA of the CDR3: TGTGCCAGCAGCGCGTACGGGGGTACCTCTGGGGCCAACGTCCTGACTTTC.

This chain connects TRBV2 to TRBJ2-3; D is uncertain. This CDR3 region has 11 residues. CDR1 is SNHLY and CDR2 is FYNNEI in the germline V gene. V dropped 3 bases and J dropped 8 bases, with 6 bases sitting between them. The CDR3 sequence is CASSDQRTQYF. The CDR3 DNA is TGTGCCAGCAGTGACCAGCGTACGCAGTATTTT.

In this sample, this clonotype turned up a few times. V and J are TRBV19 and TRBJ2-5; the D gene is possibly TRBD1 (5 bases). Trimming stripped 3 bases from V and 1 base from J, with 9 bases between. Germline-derived CDR1 and CDR2 are LNHDA and SQIVND (reference sequence). The CDR3 runs to 14 residues. In nucleotides, the CDR3 is TGTGCCAGTAGTATGGACACGATCCAAGAGACCCAGTACTTC. It codes for CASSMDTIQETQYF.

The sample holds a few counts of this clonotype. The chain couples TRBV13 to TRBJ2-1; D unresolved. Trimming cost V 4 bases and J 1 base, with 29 bases left between them. Germline V CDR1 and CDR2: PRHDT, FYEKMQ (reference sequence). The CDR3 length is 21 residues. The CDR3 DNA reads as TGTGCCAGCAGCTCCCTGCCCTTCAACAGCCCGTCAGCGTTTTCCTACAATGAGCAGTTCTTC. Protein: CASSSLPFNSPSAFSYNEQFF.

The sample holds a few counts of this clonotype. This chain's CDR3 is CASSQGPTEAFF. For the CDR3, the DNA is TGTGCCAGCAGCCAAGGCCCGACTGAAGCTTTCTTT. J is TRBJ1-1 and V is TRBV3-1; unclear D gene. Germline V CDR1 and CDR2: LGHDT, YNNKEL (reference sequence). CDR3 size: 12 residues. The germline V and J ends were trimmed by 1 base and 5 bases, with 5 bases remaining between them.

This chain links TRBV7-1 with TRBJ1-1; D is perhaps TRBD1 (5 bases). Being an ORF, TRBV7-1 has a function that is uncertain. V was trimmed by 1 base and J by 4 bases, leaving 13 bases between them. This CDR3 is 15 amino acids long. The DNA of the CDR3 is TGTGCCAGCAGCTCAGGGGGCGCGGGGGGCACTGAAGCTTTCTTT. Its translation is CASSSGGAGGTEAFF.

This clonotype was seen more than once but under ten times. The chain is built from TRBV20-1 and TRBJ2-5; no reliable D call. CDR1 is DFQATT and CDR2 is SNEGSKA in the germline V gene (reference sequence). The V gene lost 1 base and the J gene lost 1 base, with 7 bases spanning the gap. The CDR3 extends over 13 amino acids. CDR3 DNA sequence: TGCAGTGCTAGAGGCCTAGGCCAAGAGACCCAGTACTTC. This sequence encodes CSARGLGQETQYF.

This chain links TRBV12-3 or TRBV12-4 with TRBJ2-1; 13 bases agree with TRBD2. This CDR3 contains 18 residues. The junction had 5 bases not matched to a gene; V was cut back by 1 base and J by 2 bases. Here the CDR3 reads CASSLGTSGRWTYNEQFF. For the CDR3, the DNA is TGTGCCAGCAGTTTAGGGACTAGCGGGAGATGGACCTACAATGAGCAGTTCTTC.

The V and J genes are TRBV5-5 and TRBJ1-2; 7 bases are a match to TRBD1. This CDR3 has 15 residues. Germline values: CDR1 SGHKS, CDR2 YYEKEE (reference sequence). V shed 2 bases and J 6 bases; nucleotides not matched to a gene: 10. The CDR3 DNA reads TGTGCCAGCAGCTTAACTTCGGGACAGATTAATGGCTACACCTTC. This gives the protein CASSLTSGQINGYTF.

This clonotype was picked up a small number of times. This rearrangement joins TRBV20-1 to TRBJ2-2; 10 nucleotides align to TRBD2. This CDR3 contains 15 residues. V lost 4 bases, J lost 5 bases, and 7 bases stayed unmatched. CDR1 is DFQATT, CDR2 SNEGSKA, per germline (reference sequence). The CDR3: CSATIAGGRTGELFF. CDR3 in DNA: TGCAGTGCTACAATAGCGGGGGGCCGTACCGGGGAGCTGTTTTTT.

J is TRBJ2-1 and V is TRBV10-3; 8 positions match TRBD2. Per the germline V gene, CDR1 is ENHRY and CDR2 is SYGVKD. The CDR3 spans 15 residues. The trim removed 0 bases at V and 6 bases at J, leaving 4 bases unmatched. The CDR3 DNA follows: TGTGCCATCAGTGAGTCGAAGGCGGGAGGCAATGAGCAGTTCTTC. Translating gives CAISESKAGGNEQFF.

This clonotype was counted only a few times. This chain links TRBV10-3 with TRBJ2-1; D uncertain. Germline lookup yields CDR1 ENHRY and CDR2 SYGVKD. The CDR3 runs to 14 residues. The V gene lost 2 bases and the J gene lost 9 bases, with 14 bases spanning the gap. The CDR3 coding sequence is TGTGCCATCAGTGAGGCCGAAGTGGGAACTGAGCAGTTCTTC. Its protein is CAISEAEVGTEQFF.

This clonotype was observed many times. The rearrangement links TRBV5-6 to TRBJ1-3; D not resolved. Germline-derived CDR1 and CDR2 are SGHDT and YYEEEE. Trimming took off 0 bases at V and 5 bases at J, with 12 bases between the two ends. This CDR3 spans 15 amino acids. The CDR3, as DNA: TGTGCCAGCAGCTTGGCCTTAAACGGAAGAAACACCATATATTTT. It specifies CASSLALNGRNTIYF.

This clonotype was found a few times. V and J are TRBV7-9 and TRBJ2-7, with TRBD1 identical over 7 bases. V dropped 1 base and J dropped 2; count of bases not matched to a gene: 8. Germline V gives CDR1 SEHNR, CDR2 FQNEAQ (reference sequence). This CDR3 spans 16 amino acids. CDR3 amino acids: CASSLGSGTATYEQYF. In DNA, the CDR3 is TGTGCCAGCAGCTTAGGTTCCGGGACAGCGACCTACGAGCAGTACTTC.

This clonotype was detected only a few times. The rearrangement joins TRBV5-1 to TRBJ2-5; D possibly uses TRBD1 or TRBD2 (5 bases each). Trimming took 3 bases from V and 2 from J, leaving 14 bases between them. This CDR3 is 15 amino acids long. The germline V gene has CDR1 SGHRS and CDR2 YFSETQ. For the CDR3, the DNA is TGCGCCAGCAGCTCCATACCGGGACCACAAGAGACCCAGTACTTC. This gives the protein CASSSIPGPQETQYF.

The sample holds many counts of this clonotype. V and J are TRBV20-1 and TRBJ1-1; no clear D gene. CDR1 and CDR2 from the germline V gene are DFQATT and SNEGSKA (reference sequence). Trimming pared 0 bases from V and 10 bases from J, leaving 15 bases between. The CDR3 sequence is 13 residues long. CDR3 sequence reads: CSARDSERTAAFF. The CDR3 nucleotides are TGCAGTGCTAGAGATAGTGAGAGGACGGCAGCTTTCTTT.

This clonotype has ten or more counts. The genes are TRBV20-1 and TRBJ1-5; 8 nucleotides line up with TRBD1. This CDR3 spans 19 amino acids. The V segment lost 0 bases and the J segment 0 bases; nucleotides outside the gene matches: 13. Looked up from germline, CDR1 is DFQATT and CDR2 is SNEGSKA (reference sequence). The CDR3: CSARDRVRGPSYSNQPQHF. The CDR3 nucleotides read TGCAGTGCTAGAGATAGGGTCAGGGGGCCATCTTATAGCAATCAGCCCCAGCATTTT.

The rearrangement joins TRBV11-1 to TRBJ2-3; TRBD2 aligns across 9 bases. CDR1 SGHAT and CDR2 FQDESV come from the germline V gene (reference sequence). With 5 bases clipped from V and 5 bases from J, the junction kept 14 bases outside the gene matches. The CDR3 extends over 17 amino acids. The CDR3 sequence is CASSGRLREGRIDTQYF. The CDR3 region has the DNA TGTGCCAGCAGCGGCCGTTTGCGGGAGGGCCGAATAGATACGCAGTATTTT.

This clonotype has a handful of counts. The V call is TRBV3-1, the J call TRBJ2-2; D ambiguous. V was cut by 2 bases and J by 4 bases, with 8 bases left in between. This CDR3 has 14 amino acids. Germline V CDR1 and CDR2: LGHDT, YNNKEL (reference sequence). The CDR3 loop reads CASSQLGITGELFF. In DNA, the CDR3 is TGTGCCAGCAGCCAATTGGGGATCACCGGGGAGCTGTTTTTT.

This rearrangement joins TRBV9 to TRBJ1-2; D may be TRBD1 (6 bases). The CDR3 has 15 residues. Germline V gene lookup returns CDR1 SGDLS and CDR2 YYNGEE. Trimming took 0 bases from V and 2 from J, leaving 11 bases between them. CDR3 sequence reads: CASSVDGGWNYGYTF. The DNA for the CDR3 is TGTGCCAGCAGCGTAGATGGGGGCTGGAACTATGGCTACACCTTC.

This clonotype was recorded many times. The V gene is TRBV29-1, the J gene TRBJ2-5; 8 bases agree with TRBD1. Germline-derived CDR1 and CDR2 are SQVTM and ANQGSEA. The CDR3 runs to 10 residues. J was trimmed by 9 bases and V by 5 bases; bases with no gene match: 2. The CDR3 DNA sequence: TGCAGCGTTATGGACAGGGCCCAGTACTTC. Amino acid sequence: CSVMDRAQYF.

This clonotype was recorded a few times. The gene calls are TRBV9 and TRBJ2-7; either TRBD1 or TRBD2 may supply D (5 bases each). Germline assignment: CDR1 SGDLS and CDR2 YYNGEE. V dropped 3 bases and J dropped 3 bases, with 13 bases sitting between them. The CDR3 contains 14 residues. CDR3 in DNA: TGTGCCAGCAGCGCGGGGCCAGGCTTCTACGAGCAGTACTTC. It encodes CASSAGPGFYEQYF.

In this sample, this clonotype turned up a few times. The chain is built from TRBV6-1 and TRBJ1-3; weak D call: TRBD1 (5 bases). Germline V gene data show CDR1 as MNHNS and CDR2 as SASEGT. The length of the CDR3 is 15 residues. V was clipped by 6 bases and J by 2 bases, with 14 bases between them. This CDR3 reads CASRLGGRPGNTIYF. Here the CDR3 DNA reads TGTGCCAGCAGGCTCGGGGGGAGACCTGGAAACACCATATATTTT.

CDR3 sequence (DNA): TGTGCCATCAGTGAGTCGCTAGCGGGAGCCAATAATGAGCAGTTCTTC. This gives the protein CAISESLAGANNEQFF. This rearrangement joins TRBV10-3 to TRBJ2-1; 10 bases map to TRBD2. From germline, CDR1 is ENHRY and CDR2 SYGVKD. This CDR3 has 16 residues. The trim removed 0 bases at V and 7 bases at J, leaving 6 bases unmatched.